One and the same sample provided the 20 T cell receptor beta chains below, sequenced in a study of tumor and adjacent non-tumor tissue in lung cancer (dated by TCRdb to 2017 to 2018). Receptor amplification or capture employed multiplex PCR. For sequencing, an Illumina HiSeq 2500 was employed. Following protocols modified from ARM-PCR, the researchers constructed TCRbeta libraries through three rounds of nested PCR with primers (Table S4). The raw public data were reprocessed by TCRdb itself: fastp quality trimming at Q25, MiXCR clonotype calling, in-frame beta chains only. Rows with one shared CDR3 protein collapse into an entry with the most common genes and DNA. This sample lists roughly 81,000 distinct CDR3 sequences; 61% were detected once. The top ten hold around 14% of the sample. Bulk unsorted tissue served as the source for RNA extraction, and RNA quality was assessed using a NanoDrop ND-1000 and an Agilent 2100.

The specimen sequenced was lung tumor tissue. Receptors originate from a man between 65 and 80 years old with non-small cell lung cancer.

Details on this clonotype: Relative to the germline gene, one junction end is altered; a read error may explain this. V and J are TRBV19 and TRBJ1-3; possible D gene TRBD1, 6 bases. CDR3 length equals 15 residues. The V gene's germline CDR1 is LNHDA and CDR2 SQIVND (reference sequence). The CDR3 nucleotides read TGTGCCAGTAGTAAAGACAGGTCGACTGGAAACATCATATATTTT. It codes for CASSKDRSTGNIIYF. The entire variable domain, with the rest obtained from reference TRBV19 and TRBJ1-3, is as follows: DGGITQSPKYLFRKEGQNVTLSCEQNLNHDAMYWYRQDPGQGLRLIYYSQIVNDFQKGDIAEGYSVSREKKESFPLTVTSAQKNPTAFYLCASSKDRSTGNIIYFGEGSWLTVV.

Remarks on this clonotype: One junction end disagrees with the germline gene, perhaps due to a read error. This chain uses TRBV6-1 with TRBJ2-6; D may be TRBD1 (6 bases). The CDR3 is 16 amino acids. The germline gives CDR1 MNHNS, CDR2 SASEGT. The CDR3, as DNA: TGTGCCAGCGCTGCCGAGGACAGCTCTGGGGCCAACGTCCTGACCTTC. Translating it yields CASAAEDSSGANVLTF.

In regard to this clonotype: Just one base apart from a much larger clone, this may be a read error. V is TRBV4-1 and J is TRBJ2-2; weak D call: TRBD1 (6 bases). CDR3 length: 21 residues. The germline V gene has CDR1 MGHRA and CDR2 YSYEKL. The CDR3 protein is CASIQKKGQDRTGSGTGELFF. The CDR3 DNA reads TGCGCCAGCATCCAAAAAAAGGGCCAGGACCGAACAGGGAGCGGCACCGGGGAGCTGTTTTTT.

Regarding this clonotype: This sequence may be a read error, since a much larger clone differs from it by one base. V and J are TRBV29-1 and TRBJ2-3; D is perhaps TRBD2 (6 bases). Germline CDR1 and CDR2: SQVTM and ANQGSEA. Between the trimmed V and J ends, which lost 4 bases and 2 bases, there was a span of 13 bases. The CDR3 is 14 residues long. For the CDR3, the DNA is TGCAGCGTTGTGGGGACGGACTACACAGATACGCAGTATTTT. It codes for CSVVGTDYTDTQYF.

Comment on this clonotype: Since the CDR3 does not end with the conserved phenylalanine or tryptophan, this likely comes from a read error. V usage is TRBV5-3 and J usage is TRBJ2-1, with D unresolved. TRBV5-3 is an ORF, with its function uncertain. The CDR3 spans 15 residues. The CDR3 DNA is TGTGCCAGGAACTTGGATCCTAACGGCTACAATGAACAGTTCTTA. Amino acids: CARNLDPNGYNEQFL.

J is TRBJ2-6 and V is TRBV19; the D gene is possibly TRBD1 (6 bases). This CDR3 spans 16 amino acids. V was trimmed by 5 bases and J by 2 bases, leaving 13 bases between them. Germline loops: CDR1 LNHDA, CDR2 SQIVND (reference sequence). For the CDR3, the DNA is TGTGCCAGTAGTTCAGGGGTCCTGGCTGGGGCCAACGTCCTGACTTTC. The encoded protein is CASSSGVLAGANVLTF.

Turning to this clonotype: One base away lies a much larger clone, so this may be a sequencing read error. The genes are TRBV24-1 and TRBJ2-5; 8 nucleotides match TRBD1. The CDR3 has 16 residues. Germline lookup yields CDR1 KGHDR and CDR2 SFDVKD. The V segment lost 1 base and the J segment 5 bases; nucleotides outside the gene matches: 8. The CDR3 DNA reads TGTGCCACCAGTGATTTCCGGGCAGGGGGCTTCGAGACCCAGTACTTC. Amino acid sequence: CATSDFRAGGFETQYF.

This clonotype was seen more than once but under ten times. One junction end does not reproduce the germline sequence, and a read error may be involved. The chain combines TRBV7-9 with TRBJ2-3; no reliable D call. The CDR3 sequence is 12 residues long. Germline V gene lookup returns CDR1 SEHNR and CDR2 FQNEAQ (reference sequence). In DNA form, the CDR3 reads TGTGCCAGCAGCTCCAATAAAGATAGGCAGTATTTT. Its protein is CASSSNKDRQYF.

This clonotype was counted once. This chain joins TRBV2 and TRBJ2-4; TRBD1 agrees at 7 bases. V trimming: 6 bases; J trimming: 0 bases; junction bases outside the gene matches: 5. Germline V gene data show CDR1 as SNHLY and CDR2 as FYNNEI. The CDR3 spans 15 residues. CDR3: CASSRDRVAKNIQYF. The CDR3 DNA reads as TGTGCCAGCAGCCGTGACAGGGTAGCCAAAAACATTCAGTACTTC.

This clonotype came up once. A junction end diverges from the germline sequence, so it may reflect a read error. The DNA of the CDR3 is TGTGCCAGCAGCGCCCCCTCCGGGGGGAACCAAGAGACCCATTACTTC. Amino acids: CASSAPSGGNQETHYF. The rearrangement links TRBV11-2 to TRBJ2-5, with 7 positions matching TRBD2. The CDR3 loop spans 16 amino acids. Germline CDR1 and CDR2: SGHAT and FQNNGV.

This clonotype has more than one count but fewer than ten. A clone one base away is much larger, so this may be a read error. CDR3 region: CASNPEDRGYTDTQYF. The CDR3 DNA is TGTGCCAGCAACCCGGAGGACAGGGGGTACACAGATACGCAGTATTTT. The genes are TRBV4-2 and TRBJ2-3; 10 nucleotides match TRBD1. Germline trimming cut 7 bases from V and 2 bases from J; bases unmatched to any gene: 9. The CDR3 is made up of 16 amino acids. The V gene's germline CDR1 is LGHNA and CDR2 YNFKEQ.

V and J are TRBV30 and TRBJ1-2; 7 positions match TRBD1. Germline-derived CDR1 and CDR2 are GTSNPN and SVGIG (reference sequence). There are 13 residues in the CDR3. V lost 5 bases and J lost 7; bases outside the gene matches: 10. CDR3: CAWGGQSLGGYTF. As DNA, the CDR3 is TGTGCCTGGGGGGGACAGAGTCTCGGTGGCTACACCTTC. The full variable domain, its missing parts supplied by reference TRBV30 and TRBJ1-2, is SQTIHQWPATLVQPVGSPLSLECTVEGTSNPNLYWYRQAAGRGLQLLFYSVGIGQISSEVPQNLSASRPQDRQFILSSKKLLLSDSGFYLCAWGGQSLGGYTFGSGTRLTVV.

V gene TRBV7-8 combines with J gene TRBJ2-5, with D perhaps TRBD2 (5 bases). Trimming left V 2 bases short and J 5 bases short, with 15 bases between. The germline V gene has CDR1 SGHVS and CDR2 FQNEAQ. This CDR3 region has 15 residues. The CDR3 DNA follows: TGTGCCAGCAGCTTAACGGACGGCCCGGGGGAGACCCAGTACTTC. Protein: CASSLTDGPGETQYF.

For this clonotype: This sequence may be a read error, since a much larger clone differs from it by one base. The chain is built from TRBV6-1 and TRBJ2-7; TRBD2 agrees at 12 bases. After removal of 6 bases from V and 2 bases from J, the junction contained 5 bases not matched to a gene. The CDR3 totals 15 residues. Germline CDR1 reads MNHNS; CDR2 reads SASEGT. CDR3 sequence: CASREASGRAYEQYF. CDR3 nucleotide sequence: TGTGCCAGCAGGGAGGCTAGCGGGAGGGCCTACGAGCAGTACTTC.

In its sample, this clonotype was seen a few times. The conserved closing phenylalanine or tryptophan is absent in this CDR3, likely reflecting a read error. The limits of the CDR3 on the DNA are not certain, so only TCRdb's listed CDR3 is given. The V call is TRBV4-2, the J call TRBJ2-5; TRBD1 is the table's D call and was not checked against the DNA. The CDR3 numbers 13 amino acids, ends counted. CDR1 and CDR2 (germline): LGHNA, YNFKEQ. The CDR3 here is CASSLGGRETQYI.

The gene calls are TRBV6-6 and TRBJ2-7, with 8 bases aligning to TRBD1. CDR1 MNHNY and CDR2 SVGAGI come from the germline V gene (reference sequence). V was clipped by 7 bases and J by 0 bases; unmatched bases: 8. The CDR3 consists of 15 residues. The CDR3 sequence is CASTPGQGGSYEQYF. The DNA of the CDR3 is TGTGCCAGCACTCCCGGACAGGGCGGCTCCTACGAGCAGTACTTC.

Remarks on this clonotype: One junction end disagrees with the germline gene, perhaps due to a read error. This sequence joins TRBV11-2 and TRBJ2-5, with 8 nucleotides matching TRBD1. The CDR3 length is 16 residues. Germline CDR1 reads SGHAT; CDR2 reads FQNNGV. In DNA form, the CDR3 reads TGTACCAGGAGATTAGTCGACAGGGGATTGGGAGAGACCCAGTACTTC. Translated, it gives CTRRLVDRGLGETQYF.

This clonotype was seen repeatedly, ten times or more. V usage is TRBV6-1 and J usage is TRBJ1-1; maybe TRBD1 (6 bases). V lost 3 bases to trimming and J lost 4 bases, with 12 bases between them. The CDR3 runs 14 residues. Looked up from germline, CDR1 is MNHNS and CDR2 is SASEGT. CDR3 coding DNA: TGTGCCAGCAGTGACCGGACAGAGTCCACTGAAGCTTTCTTT. It specifies CASSDRTESTEAFF.

The count of this clonotype is one. This may be a read error, as it is one base from a much larger clone. V gene TRBV30 combines with J gene TRBJ2-5; 9 bases match TRBD2. V shed 6 bases and J 5 bases; nucleotides not matched to a gene: 10. CDR3 length: 14 amino acids. Germline loops: CDR1 GTSNPN, CDR2 SVGIG (reference sequence). CDR3: CACRYAGGPETQYF. The DNA for the CDR3 is TGTGCCTGCAGGTACGCGGGAGGGCCGGAGACCCAGTACTTC.

As regards this clonotype: Given a much more abundant clone one base away, this may be a read error. This chain connects TRBV6-5 to TRBJ2-7, with TRBD1 as a possible D gene (6 bases). Germline CDR1 reads MNHEY; CDR2 reads SVGAGI. The CDR3 sequence is 14 residues long. The CDR3 reads CATSYSTGTYEQYF. The CDR3 region has the DNA TGTGCCACCAGTTACTCAACAGGGACCTACGAGCAGTACTTC.